The 2 T cell receptor beta chains reported below all come from one sample, sequenced in a study of memory CD4+ T cells and cytomegalovirus serostatus. The assay was immunoSEQ multiplex PCR, and TCRdb's table has in-frame clones only and misses some. Of some 52,000 clones listed, around 88% are singletons. Single viable CD3+CD4+CD8-CD45RO+ cells were sorted as the memory CD4+ T cells. The sequenced sample was memory CD4+ T cells from blood. The receptor source for this set is an adult in good health and CMV-seropositive.

V and J are TRBV7-8 and TRBJ2-7; no reliable D call. CDR1 is SGHVS and CDR2 is FQNEAQ in the germline V gene. The CDR3 loop spans 14 amino acids. V gave up 5 bases and J gave up 2 bases, with 13 bases separating them. DNA for the CDR3: TGTGCCAGCAGCGCCCGACTGAATACCTACGAGCAGTACTTC. It codes for CASSARLNTYEQYF.

This clone is a singleton in its sample. This chain links TRBV2 with TRBJ1-2; TRBD1 aligns across 7 bases. Germline lookup yields CDR1 SNHLY and CDR2 FYNNEI. V gave up 6 bases and J gave up 8 bases; unmatched junction bases: 9. The CDR3 is 13 amino acids. The CDR3 DNA is TGTGCCAGCAGACCCACAGGGGTTGGAGGCTACACCTTC. As protein: CASRPTGVGGYTF.